This is a list of T cell receptor beta chains from one sample in a study of cytomegalovirus exposure and HLA in healthy donors. Sequencing was performed with immunoSEQ multiplex PCR; in TCRdb, only in-frame clones are kept and a portion is missing. The sample contains around 210,000 clones, 79% of which appear only once. The sample consisted of PBMCs. The origin of the receptors is a man aged 50-60 years in good health and CMV-seronegative. The CDR3 runs from the conserved cysteine through the conserved F or W. The D gene is left open where the match is weak. Where a row states a size, it is once, few, many or the class of an expanded clone; other rows omit it.

v_call	j_call	cdr3_length	clone_size	d_call	cdr3_nt	cdr3_aa
TRBV27	TRBJ2-7	15	.	.	TGTGCCAGCAGTTTAACCGCAGGGTCCTCCTACGAGCAGTACTTC	CASSLTAGSSYEQYF
TRBV5-1	TRBJ2-1	15	.	.	TGCGCCAGCAGCTTGGGACCCAACGGGTTCAATGAGCAGTTCTTC	CASSLGPNGFNEQFF
TRBV18	TRBJ1-1	14	few	.	TGTGCCAGCTCACCGCTAAGGGACAAGAGTGAAGCTTTCTTT	CASSPLRDKSEAFF
TRBV29-1	TRBJ2-3	13	.	TRBD2	TGCAGCCGTGGGAGGGACCGGCCAGATACGCAGTATTTT	CSRGRDRPDTQYF
TRBV5-1	TRBJ2-7	15	.	TRBD1	TGCGCCAGCAGCTATCCCGGGCAGGGGGTCGTCGAGCAGTACTTC	CASSYPGQGVVEQYF
TRBV27	TRBJ2-7	13	.	.	TGTGCCAGCAGTTTAGCGGGACCCTACGAGCAGTACTTC	CASSLAGPYEQYF
TRBV19	TRBJ2-5	14	.	TRBD1	TGTGCCAGTAGTACCGGGACAGGAAAAGAGACCCAGTACTTC	CASSTGTGKETQYF
TRBV30	TRBJ1-1	16	.	TRBD1	TGTGCCTGGAGTCGGGGACAGGGGGCAAGTAGCACTGAAGCTTTCTTT	CAWSRGQGASSTEAFF
TRBV7-2	TRBJ1-2	15	few	TRBD1	TGTGCCAGCAGCTTACTCAGGGCAGGGGGTTATGGCTACACCTTC	CASSLLRAGGYGYTF
TRBV27	TRBJ2-7	13	few	.	TGTGCCAGCAGTTTATCGACCGCGCGGGAGCAGTACTTC	CASSLSTAREQYF
TRBV7-8	TRBJ1-1	18	few	.	TGTGCCAGCAGCTTACTTCCAAAACCGCCGGGGAGGAACACTGAAGCTTTCTTT	CASSLLPKPPGRNTEAFF
TRBV10-3	TRBJ2-3	14	.	.	TGTGCCATCAGAGAGGAGGGGGCGACAGATACGCAGTATTTT	CAIREEGATDTQYF
TRBV2	TRBJ2-2	14	.	.	TGTGCCAGCAGAGTCATAGACGCGGGCGGGGAGCTGTTTTTT	CASRVIDAGGELFF
TRBV6-5	TRBJ1-3	14	.	TRBD1	TGTGCCAGCAGTTACTCGACAGGGCCGAACACCATATATTTT	CASSYSTGPNTIYF
TRBV7-9	TRBJ2-4	19	.	TRBD1	TGTGCCAGCAGCTCCTCGCCCGTTACAGGGGGCAGGGGCAAAAACATTCAGTACTTC	CASSSSPVTGGRGKNIQYF
TRBV11-3	TRBJ2-7	14	.	TRBD2	TGTGCCAGCAGCTTAGATCGGGGGGCCTACGAGCAGTACTTC	CASSLDRGAYEQYF
TRBV5-1	TRBJ2-5	17	.	TRBD1	TGCGCCAGCAGCCCTACAATAGGGACAGGGCGCGAAGAGACCCAGTACTTC	CASSPTIGTGREETQYF
TRBV18	TRBJ1-4	16	.	TRBD1	TGTGCCAGCTCCGATAAACTACAGGGGTCAGGAGAAAAACTGTTTTTT	CASSDKLQGSGEKLFF
TRBV28	TRBJ2-1	15	.	.	TGTGCCAGCAGTTCTCCCCTACTAGGGAGGAATGAGCAGTTCTTC	CASSSPLLGRNEQFF
TRBV4-1	TRBJ2-7	16	.	TRBD1	TGCGTCAGCAGCCCAGTAGGACAGGGGCGAACCTACGAGCAGTACTTC	CVSSPVGQGRTYEQYF
TRBV6-1	TRBJ2-7	15	.	TRBD1	TGTGCCACCAAAGATTTGGGACAGGGGAAATACGAGCAGTACTTC	CATKDLGQGKYEQYF
TRBV4-2	TRBJ2-7	17	.	TRBD2	TGTGCCAGCAGCCTCCTACCGGAGGCTAGCGGGGGTTACGAGCAGTACTTC	CASSLLPEASGGYEQYF